This TCR beta chain appears in the sequencing data of a study of blood T cell repertoires in COVID-19. About the study: Spain, Italy and the United States supplied samples that represented acute and convalescent COVID-19. In each case, the material was cDNA or gDNA derived from T cells, B-cell-depleted T cells, or PBMCs.

Per the authors' pipeline: Reference gene primers were amplified, and this amplification served to estimate nucleated cell counts. Generated by immunoSEQ multiplex PCR, the TCRdb table keeps only in-frame clones and is missing some. For V, J and clone size, that table is used; D and trimming come from the DNA. Seen here are roughly 100,000 clones, roughly 87% observed once, and the top ten hold more than 5.5%. The sequenced material came from peripheral blood. This clonotype was sampled from a human donor in a cohort sampled during active COVID-19.

The CDR3 loop is CASSVDGGRRNSPLHF. In nucleotides, the CDR3 is TGTGCCAGCAGCGTAGATGGAGGTCGTCGGAATTCACCCCTCCACTTT. The rearrangement uses TRBV9 and TRBJ1-6; D not resolved. The V gene lost 0 bases and the J gene lost 7 bases, with 14 bases spanning the gap. Per the germline V gene, CDR1 is SGDLS and CDR2 is YYNGEE. The CDR3 sequence is 16 residues long.